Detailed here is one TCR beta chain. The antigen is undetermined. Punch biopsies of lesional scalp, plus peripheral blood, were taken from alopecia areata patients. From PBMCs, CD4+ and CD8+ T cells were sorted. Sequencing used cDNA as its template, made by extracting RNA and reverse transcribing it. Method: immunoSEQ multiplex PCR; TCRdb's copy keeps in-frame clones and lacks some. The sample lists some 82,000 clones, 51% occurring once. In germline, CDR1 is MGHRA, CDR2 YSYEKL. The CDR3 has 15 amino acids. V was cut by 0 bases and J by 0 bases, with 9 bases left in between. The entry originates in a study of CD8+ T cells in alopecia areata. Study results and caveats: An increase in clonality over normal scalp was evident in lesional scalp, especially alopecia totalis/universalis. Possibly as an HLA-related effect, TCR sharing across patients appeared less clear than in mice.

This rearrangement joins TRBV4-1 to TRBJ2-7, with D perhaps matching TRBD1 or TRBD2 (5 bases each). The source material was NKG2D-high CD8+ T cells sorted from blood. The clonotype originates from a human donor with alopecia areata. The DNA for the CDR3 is TGCGCCAGCAGCCAAGACGGGACGGGCTCCTACGAGCAGTACTTC. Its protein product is CASSQDGTGSYEQYF.